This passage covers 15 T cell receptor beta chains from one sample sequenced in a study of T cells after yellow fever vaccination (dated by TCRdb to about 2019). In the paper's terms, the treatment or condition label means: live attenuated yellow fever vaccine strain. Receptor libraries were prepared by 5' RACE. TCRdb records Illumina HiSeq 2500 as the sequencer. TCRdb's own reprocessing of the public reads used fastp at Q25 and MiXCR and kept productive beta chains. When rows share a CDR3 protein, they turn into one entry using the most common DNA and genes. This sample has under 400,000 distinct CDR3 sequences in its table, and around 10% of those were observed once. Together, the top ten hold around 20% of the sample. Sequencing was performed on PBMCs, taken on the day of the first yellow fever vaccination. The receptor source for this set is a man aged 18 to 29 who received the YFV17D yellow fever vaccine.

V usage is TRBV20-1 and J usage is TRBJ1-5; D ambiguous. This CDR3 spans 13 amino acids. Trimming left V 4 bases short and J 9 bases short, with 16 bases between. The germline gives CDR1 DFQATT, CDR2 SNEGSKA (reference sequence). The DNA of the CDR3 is TGCAGTGCTATGGGCGGCAGTACTCGGCCCCAGCATTTT. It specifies CSAMGGSTRPQHF.

CDR3: CASSSRETAYNEQFF. The CDR3 coding sequence is TGTGCCAGCAGCTCCCGGGAGACAGCGTACAATGAGCAGTTCTTC. The chain uses TRBV7-6 and TRBJ2-1; a possible D gene is TRBD2 (6 bases). The CDR3 consists of 15 residues. V lost 4 bases and J lost 4, with 14 bases in between. Germline CDR1 is SGHVS and CDR2 is FNYEAQ.

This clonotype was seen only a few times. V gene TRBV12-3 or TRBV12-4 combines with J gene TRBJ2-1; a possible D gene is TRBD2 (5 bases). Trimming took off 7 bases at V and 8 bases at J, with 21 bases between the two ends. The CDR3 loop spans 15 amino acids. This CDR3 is CASTPSGNPRDEQFF. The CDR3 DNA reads TGTGCCAGCACCCCATCCGGGAACCCAAGGGATGAGCAGTTCTTC.

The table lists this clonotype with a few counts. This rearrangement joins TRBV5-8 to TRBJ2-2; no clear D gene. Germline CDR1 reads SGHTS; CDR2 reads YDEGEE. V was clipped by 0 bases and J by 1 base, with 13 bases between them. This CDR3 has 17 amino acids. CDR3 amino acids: CASSLVMGSLNTGELFF. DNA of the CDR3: TGTGCCAGCAGCTTGGTGATGGGGTCTCTGAACACCGGGGAGCTGTTTTTT.

The CDR3 spells CASSYSWGNEAFF. In DNA form, the CDR3 reads TGTGCCAGCAGTTACTCGTGGGGGAATGAAGCTTTCTTT. The genes are TRBV6-6 and TRBJ1-1; D is possibly TRBD1 (5 bases). Trimming took 0 bases from V and 7 from J, leaving 9 bases between them. This CDR3 contains 13 residues. Germline V gene sequence: CDR1 MNHNY, CDR2 SVGAGI (reference sequence).

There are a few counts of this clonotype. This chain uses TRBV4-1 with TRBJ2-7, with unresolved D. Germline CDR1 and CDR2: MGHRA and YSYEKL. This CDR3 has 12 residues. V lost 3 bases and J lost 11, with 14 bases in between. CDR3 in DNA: TGCGCCAGCAGCCAGCGGTGTCCGAGAGAGTACGTC. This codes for CASSQRCPREYV.

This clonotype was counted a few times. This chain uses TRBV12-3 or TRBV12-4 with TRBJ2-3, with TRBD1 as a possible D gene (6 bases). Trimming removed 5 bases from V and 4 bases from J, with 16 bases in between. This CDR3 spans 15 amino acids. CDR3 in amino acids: CASSLNQGLADTQYF. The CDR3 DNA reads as TGTGCCAGCAGTCTTAACCAGGGGCTCGCAGATACGCAGTATTTT.

Here the CDR3 DNA reads TGCGCCAGCAGCCTGGATGGTCTGGCTGGAAACACCATATATTTT. Protein sequence: CASSLDGLAGNTIYF. This rearrangement joins TRBV5-1 to TRBJ1-3; unclear D gene. Per germline, CDR1 SGHRS and CDR2 YFSETQ. The CDR3 runs to 15 residues. Trimming removed 4 bases from V and 2 bases from J, with 13 bases in between.

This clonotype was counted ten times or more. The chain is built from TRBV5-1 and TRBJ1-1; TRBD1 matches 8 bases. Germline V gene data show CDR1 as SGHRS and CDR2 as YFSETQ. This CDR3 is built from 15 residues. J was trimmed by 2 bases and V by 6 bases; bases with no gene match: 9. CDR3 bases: TGCGCCAGCACCTATCGACAGGGGCTTAACACTGAAGCTTTCTTT. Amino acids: CASTYRQGLNTEAFF.

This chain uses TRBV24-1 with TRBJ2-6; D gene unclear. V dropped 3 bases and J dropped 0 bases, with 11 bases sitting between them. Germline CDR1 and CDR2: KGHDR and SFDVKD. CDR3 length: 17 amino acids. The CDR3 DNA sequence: TGTGCCACCAGTGATCTCGACGGAAACTCTGGGGCCAACGTCCTGACTTTC. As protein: CATSDLDGNSGANVLTF.

CDR3 nucleotides: TGTGCCAGCCGAGCGGGAGCGGGGAGCTCCTACAATGAGCAGTTCTTC. Protein: CASRAGAGSSYNEQFF. The gene calls are TRBV27 and TRBJ2-1; 8 bases agree with TRBD2. Looked up from germline, CDR1 is MNHEY and CDR2 is SMNVEV (reference sequence). The CDR3 is 16 amino acids. The J segment lost 0 bases and the V segment lost 8 bases, leaving 9 bases of the junction unmatched.

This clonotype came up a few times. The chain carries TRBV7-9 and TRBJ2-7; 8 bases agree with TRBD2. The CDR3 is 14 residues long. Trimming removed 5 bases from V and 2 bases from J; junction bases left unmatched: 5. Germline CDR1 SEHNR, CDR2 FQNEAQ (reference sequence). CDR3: CASSHGGGAYEQYV. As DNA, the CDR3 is TGTGCCAGCAGCCACGGGGGGGGGGCCTACGAGCAGTACGTC.

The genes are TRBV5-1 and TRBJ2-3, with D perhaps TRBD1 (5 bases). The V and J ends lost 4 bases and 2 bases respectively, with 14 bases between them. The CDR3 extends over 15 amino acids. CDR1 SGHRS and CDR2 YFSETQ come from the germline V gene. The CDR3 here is CASSPLGEPTDTQYF. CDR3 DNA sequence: TGCGCCAGCAGCCCCCTAGGGGAACCCACAGATACGCAGTATTTT.

CDR3 in amino acids: CATSDFPDRAQPQHF. DNA for the CDR3: TGTGCCACCAGTGATTTTCCGGACAGGGCTCAGCCCCAGCATTTT. The rearrangement joins TRBV24-1 to TRBJ1-5; 8 bases map to TRBD1. J lost 6 bases, V lost 1 base, and 4 bases had no gene match. The CDR3 has 15 residues. CDR1 KGHDR and CDR2 SFDVKD come from the germline V gene.

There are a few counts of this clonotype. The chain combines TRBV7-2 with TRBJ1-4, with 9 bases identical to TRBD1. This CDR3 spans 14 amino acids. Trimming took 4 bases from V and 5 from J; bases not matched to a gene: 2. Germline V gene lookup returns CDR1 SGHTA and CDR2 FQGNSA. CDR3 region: CASSWDRANEKLFF. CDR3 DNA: TGTGCCAGCAGCTGGGACAGGGCAAATGAAAAACTGTTTTTT.